These 27 T cell receptor beta chains were all obtained from the same sample, sequenced in a study of blood T cell repertoires in COVID-19. TCRdb's table, derived via immunoSEQ multiplex PCR, lists solely in-frame clones and lacks some. The sample holds more than 200,000 clones, approximately 90% seen once. Sequencing was carried out using peripheral blood. These receptors were obtained from a woman in her thirties with COVID-19, enrolled during active disease.

The gene calls are TRBV30 and TRBJ1-2; 8 bases are a match to TRBD1. Germline lookup yields CDR1 GTSNPN and CDR2 SVGIG (reference sequence). With 4 bases clipped from V and 2 bases from J, the junction kept 12 bases outside the gene matches. The CDR3 is 16 residues long. CDR3 amino acids: CAWTGGKGRENYGYTF. CDR3 DNA sequence: TGTGCCTGGACAGGGGGCAAGGGACGTGAGAACTATGGCTACACCTTC. Full variable domain (outside the CDR3, taken from reference TRBV30 and TRBJ1-2): SQTIHQWPATLVQPVGSPLSLECTVEGTSNPNLYWYRQAAGRGLQLLFYSVGIGQISSEVPQNLSASRPQDRQFILSSKKLLLSDSGFYLCAWTGGKGRENYGYTFGSGTRLTVV.

The table lists this clone with a count of one. This chain joins TRBV4-3 and TRBJ2-6; 8 bases are a match to TRBD1. CDR3 length equals 19 residues. The germline gives CDR1 LGHNA, CDR2 YSLEER. V lost 1 base, J lost 4 bases, and 12 bases stayed unmatched. CDR3 sequence: CASSQGGSGGAGGANVLTF. For the CDR3, the DNA is TGCGCCAGCAGCCAAGGGGGGTCAGGGGGCGCGGGCGGGGCCAACGTCCTGACTTTC.

This sequence joins TRBV6-5 and TRBJ1-2, with D perhaps TRBD1 (5 bases). V lost 2 bases and J lost 7, with 8 bases in between. Germline values: CDR1 MNHEY, CDR2 SVGAGI. The CDR3 extends over 12 amino acids. As DNA, the CDR3 is TGTGCCAGCAGTTACCGGGGGACTGGCTACACCTTC. Translating gives CASSYRGTGYTF.

The chain couples TRBV6-5 to TRBJ1-1; the D is unclear. The CDR3 sequence is 13 residues long. Germline CDR1 reads MNHEY; CDR2 reads SVGAGI. V lost 8 bases and J 0 bases, leaving 10 bases between the germline ends. The CDR3 here is CASGEGVNTEAFF. The CDR3 DNA reads as TGTGCCAGCGGGGAGGGTGTGAACACTGAAGCTTTCTTT.

The V gene is TRBV19, the J gene TRBJ1-2; D remains unclear. The CDR3 contains 14 residues. V was pared by 3 bases and J by 7 bases, with 15 bases between. CDR1 and CDR2 (germline): LNHDA, SQIVND (reference sequence). CDR3 sequence reads: CASSIPWESGGYTF. The DNA for the CDR3 is TGTGCCAGTAGTATCCCCTGGGAGTCTGGTGGCTACACCTTC.

This clone was observed a single time. V is TRBV4-1 and J is TRBJ2-2; 15 bases map to TRBD2. CDR3 length: 20 residues. Germline trimming cut 4 bases from V and 1 base from J; bases unmatched to any gene: 10. Germline-derived CDR1 and CDR2 are MGHRA and YSYEKL. The CDR3 nucleotides are TGCGCCAGCAGCCCCCACTCCGGGACTAGCGGGGGGCTGAACACCGGGGAGCTGTTTTTT. Translating it yields CASSPHSGTSGGLNTGELFF.

This chain uses TRBV4-1 with TRBJ2-3, with 8 nucleotides matching TRBD2. The CDR3 is made up of 17 amino acids. Unmatched junction bases numbered 15, after V lost 2 bases and J lost 8 bases. CDR1 and CDR2 from the germline V gene are MGHRA and YSYEKL. This chain's CDR3 is CASSQLDLGLAGGTQYF. CDR3 coding DNA: TGCGCCAGCAGCCAACTTGACTTGGGACTCGCGGGGGGTACGCAGTATTTT.

In DNA form, the CDR3 reads TGTGCCAGCAGCTTATCCAGTTCCTACGAGCAGTACGTC. Residues: CASSLSSSYEQYV. The chain carries TRBV7-2 and TRBJ2-7; D is undetermined. The CDR3 has 13 amino acids. Germline-derived CDR1 and CDR2 are SGHTA and FQGNSA. V lost 2 bases to trimming and J lost 1 base, with 6 bases between them.

The chain has TRBV6-5 and TRBJ1-2; 9 bases map to TRBD1. Germline CDR1 is MNHEY and CDR2 is SVGAGI. The CDR3 is 13 residues long. Trimming removed 6 bases from V and 6 bases from J; junction bases left unmatched: 5. The CDR3 DNA follows: TGTGCCAGCAGAAGGGACAGGGAAAATGGCTACACCTTC. Protein product: CASRRDRENGYTF.

This sequence joins TRBV5-4 and TRBJ2-1; 11 bases are a match to TRBD1. In germline, CDR1 is SGHNT, CDR2 YYREEE (reference sequence). J lost 2 bases, V lost 4 bases, and 5 bases had no gene match. This CDR3 comprises 16 residues. CDR3 in DNA: TGTGCCAGCAGCCCCACGGACAGGGGGCCCTACAATGAGCAGTTCTTC. Translation: CASSPTDRGPYNEQFF.

The gene calls are TRBV7-9 and TRBJ2-1, with 10 bases lining up with TRBD1. Germline CDR1 reads SEHNR; CDR2 reads FQNEAQ (reference sequence). V dropped 4 bases and J dropped 9; count of bases not matched to a gene: 12. The CDR3 contains 16 residues. The CDR3 DNA sequence: TGTGCCAGCAGCTCTTTAGACAGGGGGCGAGAGACTGAGCAGTTCTTC. This sequence encodes CASSSLDRGRETEQFF.

V usage is TRBV9 and J usage is TRBJ1-1; TRBD1 matches at 7 bases. The CDR3 extends over 16 amino acids. Germline V CDR1 and CDR2: SGDLS, YYNGEE. Trimming at V came to 4 bases and at J to 1 base, leaving 10 bases not matched to a gene. The CDR3 sequence is CASSPARGQGNTEAFF. CDR3 in DNA: TGTGCCAGCAGCCCGGCTAGGGGGCAGGGGAACACTGAAGCTTTCTTT.

The CDR3 DNA reads as TGTGCCAGCAGTTTGTTTGACAGTAACTATGGCTACACCTTC. Its translation: CASSLFDSNYGYTF. This chain connects TRBV6-6 to TRBJ1-2; D possibly corresponds to TRBD1 (5 bases). This CDR3 spans 14 amino acids. Germline CDR1 is MNHNY and CDR2 is SVGAGI (reference sequence). V shed 4 bases and J shed 1 base, with 10 bases lying between them.

The chain recombines TRBV5-1 with TRBJ1-2; perhaps TRBD1 as D (6 bases). Germline V gives CDR1 SGHRS, CDR2 YFSETQ. The CDR3 has 15 residues. V lost 0 bases and J lost 4, with 13 bases in between. As DNA, the CDR3 is TGCGCCAGCAGCTTGGGACAGGCGGGTTCCTATGGCTACACCTTC. It is translated as CASSLGQAGSYGYTF.

The chain has TRBV11-2 and TRBJ1-1; D is unclear. Trimming shortened V by 2 bases and J by 0 bases, and 7 bases separated the two germline ends. The CDR3 extends over 14 amino acids. Germline-derived CDR1 and CDR2 are SGHAT and FQNNGV. This CDR3 is CASSLNTVNTEAFF. In nucleotides, the CDR3 is TGTGCCAGCAGCTTAAACACAGTGAACACTGAAGCTTTCTTT.

V usage is TRBV19 and J usage is TRBJ1-2; TRBD1 matches 10 bases. The CDR3 loop spans 17 amino acids. Germline V gene lookup returns CDR1 LNHDA and CDR2 SQIVND (reference sequence). V dropped 8 bases and J dropped 6; count of bases not matched to a gene: 18. The CDR3 sequence is CASAQSGQGLTRHGYTF. The DNA for the CDR3 is TGTGCCAGTGCTCAATCGGGACAGGGGCTGACCCGCCATGGCTACACCTTC. Full variable domain (rest looked up from reference TRBV19 and TRBJ1-2): DGGITQSPKYLFRKEGQNVTLSCEQNLNHDAMYWYRQDPGQGLRLIYYSQIVNDFQKGDIAEGYSVSREKKESFPLTVTSAQKNPTAFYLCASAQSGQGLTRHGYTFGSGTRLTVV.

The chain links TRBV5-4 to TRBJ1-1; a possible D gene is TRBD1 (5 bases). The CDR3 contains 13 residues. V lost 0 bases and J lost 10, with 13 bases in between. The germline CDR1 and CDR2 sequences are SGHNT and YYREEE (reference sequence). This CDR3 is CASSLGQRDGAFF. The CDR3 DNA follows: TGTGCCAGCAGCTTGGGACAGCGGGACGGAGCTTTCTTT.

The J gene is TRBJ1-2, the V gene TRBV7-9; 7 bases are a match to TRBD1. With V trimmed by 5 bases and J by 3 bases, 6 bases remained unmatched. Germline V gene sequence: CDR1 SEHNR, CDR2 FQNEAQ (reference sequence). This CDR3 region has 14 residues. The CDR3 coding sequence is TGTGCCAGCAGCCCTTACAGGGGTGACTATGGCTACACCTTC. Its translation: CASSPYRGDYGYTF. Complete variable domain (other parts from reference TRBV7-9 and TRBJ1-2): DTGVSQNPRHKITKRGQNVTFRCDPISEHNRLYWYRQTLGQGPEFLTYFQNEAQLEKSRLLSDRFSAERPKGSFSTLEIQRTEQGDSAMYLCASSPYRGDYGYTFGSGTRLTVV.

V and J are TRBV20-1 and TRBJ1-1; 8 bases align to TRBD1. The CDR3 covers 14 residues. Looked up from germline, CDR1 is DFQATT and CDR2 is SNEGSKA (reference sequence). J was trimmed by 5 bases and V by 3 bases; bases with no gene match: 8. The CDR3 region is CSASFTGGRTEAFF. CDR3 DNA sequence: TGCAGTGCTAGTTTCACAGGGGGACGTACTGAAGCTTTCTTT.

V is TRBV12-3 or TRBV12-4 and J is TRBJ1-2; D gene ambiguous. Deletions cut 5 bases from V and 8 bases from J, with 12 bases between. The CDR3 is 12 amino acids. The CDR3 nucleotides read TGTGCCAGCAGTCCCCCCTTATTGGGCTACACCTTC. Protein: CASSPPLLGYTF.

This clone has just one count. The V gene is TRBV2, the J gene TRBJ2-4; 10 bases align to TRBD1. The CDR3 consists of 14 residues. The germline gives CDR1 SNHLY, CDR2 FYNNEI. V lost 6 bases and J lost 6; bases outside the gene matches: 5. CDR3 amino acids: CASSATGGGNIQYF. The CDR3 bases are TGTGCCAGCAGCGCGACAGGGGGCGGAAACATTCAGTACTTC.

The V call is TRBV30, the J call TRBJ2-1, with D tentatively TRBD1 (6 bases). Trimming took 3 bases from V and 0 from J, leaving 15 bases between them. CDR3 length equals 16 residues. Per the germline V gene, CDR1 is GTSNPN and CDR2 is SVGIG (reference sequence). CDR3 sequence reads: CAWSQQGPSSYNEQFF. CDR3 DNA sequence: TGTGCCTGGAGCCAGCAGGGGCCCAGCTCCTACAATGAGCAGTTCTTC.

The CDR3 DNA reads TGCGCCAGCAGCCAAGATTCCCTAGCCGCCAAGGATGAGCAGTTCTTC. Translation: CASSQDSLAAKDEQFF. This chain joins TRBV4-1 and TRBJ2-1; D may be TRBD2 (5 bases). Germline V gene sequence: CDR1 MGHRA, CDR2 YSYEKL. V was shortened by 0 bases and J by 8 bases, with 17 bases between the two germline ends. The length of the CDR3 is 16 residues.

This chain connects TRBV4-1 to TRBJ2-7; no firm D call. Germline CDR1 reads MGHRA; CDR2 reads YSYEKL. CDR3 length: 14 residues. The V and J ends lost 8 bases and 1 base respectively, with 15 bases between them. CDR3 sequence (DNA): TGCGCCAGCTCTCAGCCGGGTAGGTCCTACGAGCAGTACGTC. Translated: CASSQPGRSYEQYV.

This clone was detected once. The chain recombines TRBV11-3 with TRBJ2-3; possible D gene TRBD1, 6 bases. Trimming left V 0 bases short and J 2 bases short, with 12 bases between. The CDR3 runs 16 residues. Per germline, CDR1 SGHNT and CDR2 YENEEA. CDR3 coding DNA: TGTGCCAGCAGCTTAGAAGTCGACAGGTCCACAGATACGCAGTATTTT. Its protein product is CASSLEVDRSTDTQYF.

The chain is built from TRBV11-1 and TRBJ1-2, with 11 bases matching TRBD1. V shed 5 bases, J shed 2 bases, and the junction held 4 bases outside the gene matches. This CDR3 is 15 amino acids long. CDR1 is SGHAT, CDR2 FQDESV, per germline (reference sequence). Here the CDR3 DNA reads TGTGCCAGCAGCCCCGGACAGGGGGCAAACTATGGCTACACCTTC. Protein sequence: CASSPGQGANYGYTF.

V gene TRBV10-3 combines with J gene TRBJ2-5, with 9 bases matching TRBD1. The CDR3 sequence is 13 residues long. Germline V gene sequence: CDR1 ENHRY, CDR2 SYGVKD. V gave up 8 bases and J gave up 2 bases; unmatched junction bases: 3. The CDR3 nucleotides read TGTGCCATCGGGGACAGGGCTCAAGAGACCCAGTACTTC. The encoded protein is CAIGDRAQETQYF.